The clone carrying this TCR beta chain was detected a few times. Its cognate antigen is unknown. This sample was included in a study of cytomegalovirus exposure and HLA in healthy donors. Whole-study results and caveats: Earlier analysis looked at TCR beta V segments, and most were productive about 90% or about 30% of the time. One variant, a missense change in DCLRE1C, was linked in a later analysis to TCR beta V- and J-gene trimming. As was reported, the classifier diagnosed cytomegalovirus status with high specificity and sensitivity.

PCR involved 60 Vbeta and 13 Jbeta primers. Original data processing: Approximately 80 million unique TCR beta chains, roughly 11 million of them shared, were counted by a later analysis. The protocol was immunoSEQ multiplex PCR, while the TCRdb copy is restricted to in-frame clones and leaves out a portion. The V and J calls and clone size come from that table; D and trimming were worked out from the DNA. This table has just over 150,000 clones, 80% appearing once. Germline V gene sequence: CDR1 MNHEY, CDR2 SVGAGI. The CDR3 has 16 residues. With V trimmed by 4 bases and J by 3 bases, 5 bases remained unmatched.

The rearrangement links TRBV6-5 to TRBJ1-4; 10 bases agree with TRBD1. The clonotype originates from a male donor in good health and CMV-seropositive. The sequencing input was PBMCs. The CDR3, as DNA: TGTGCCAGCAGTTCCGGGACAGGGGCCCCTAATGAAAAACTGTTTTTT. It translates to CASSSGTGAPNEKLFF.